The 4 T cell receptor beta chains given below trace back to one sample, sequenced in a study of blood T cell repertoires in COVID-19. Measured with immunoSEQ multiplex PCR; TCRdb has only the in-frame clones, and not every one. The sample carries about 210,000 clones, more than 80% recorded once. Input material: PBMCs or T cells enriched from blood (not recorded which). These receptors were collected from a man aged 25 to 40 who had recovered from COVID-19.

This chain connects TRBV30 to TRBJ1-1; tentative D call: TRBD1 (5 bases). Trimming took off 0 bases at V and 3 bases at J, with 8 bases between the two ends. CDR3 size: 13 residues. Germline V gene lookup returns CDR1 GTSNPN and CDR2 SVGIG (reference sequence). As DNA, the CDR3 is TGTGCCTGGAGTGTGGGAGGGGACACTGAAGCTTTCTTT. It encodes CAWSVGGDTEAFF.

This chain links TRBV19 with TRBJ2-1, with TRBD2 matching over 7 bases. J gave up 8 bases and V 5 bases, and 9 bases lay outside the gene matches. Germline V gene lookup returns CDR1 LNHDA and CDR2 SQIVND (reference sequence). CDR3 size: 14 residues. CDR3 in amino acids: CASSDLAGVDEQFF. CDR3 in DNA: TGTGCCAGTAGTGATCTGGCGGGAGTCGATGAGCAGTTCTTC.

This clone was recorded once. V is TRBV6-1 and J is TRBJ2-2, with 8 nucleotides matching TRBD2. Germline lookup yields CDR1 MNHNS and CDR2 SASEGT. V dropped 5 bases and J dropped 4; count of bases not matched to a gene: 6. The CDR3 covers 15 residues. Here the CDR3 DNA reads TGTGCCAGCAGTAACCGGGGGGGCGCCACCGGGGAGCTGTTTTTT. The encoded protein is CASSNRGGATGELFF.

The chain has TRBV7-9 and TRBJ2-2, with 9 bases lining up with TRBD1. CDR3 length: 14 residues. Germline V lookup: CDR1 SEHNR, CDR2 FQNEAQ (reference sequence). The J segment lost 5 bases and the V segment lost 5 bases, leaving 3 bases of the junction unmatched. CDR3 amino acids: CASSLQGATGELFF. Written as DNA, the CDR3 is TGTGCCAGCAGCCTACAGGGGGCTACCGGGGAGCTGTTTTTT.